These T cell receptor beta chains were read from a single sample in a study of vaccination and CD4 T cells after COVID-19. Via MiXCR, TCRdb re-called the PCR reads, giving one row per CDR3 protein. The table has some 17,000 distinct CDR3 sequences, about two fifths seen once. The antigens of these receptors remain unknown. Specimen: CD4+ T cells from blood, cultured in vitro. Receptors originate from a human donor who had recovered from COVID-19. The CDR3 runs from the conserved cysteine through the conserved F or W. The order of the fields is clone size, J gene, V gene, D gene, CDR3 DNA, CDR3 protein. The D gene is left open where the match is weak. Some rows have no size entry. The others give once, few or many, or a class for an expanded clone.

>-|TRBJ1-1|TRBV18|TRBD1
TGTGCCAGCTCACCATACGACAGGGCTGAAGCTTTCTTT
CASSPYDRAEAFF
>few|TRBJ1-6|TRBV28|-
TGTGCCAGCAACGTGGGGCAGGGTAATTCACCCCTCCACTTT
CASNVGQGNSPLHF
>-|TRBJ2-1|TRBV7-9|TRBD2
TGTGCCAGCAGTCCCTTTGGTAGCGGGAGTTCGAATGAGCAGTTCTTC
CASSPFGSGSSNEQFF
>-|TRBJ2-1|TRBV11-3|TRBD2
TGTGCCAGCAGCCGAAGGGGTTACGGGAGGGAGGTCGGTGAGCAGTTCTTC
CASSRRGYGREVGEQFF
>-|TRBJ2-3|TRBV2|-
TGTGCCAGCAGTACGACCCAGTCGGGCGCAGATACGCAGTATTTT
CASSTTQSGADTQYF
>-|TRBJ2-5|TRBV19|TRBD1
TGTGCCAGTCGGGCGACAGGGGAAAAGACCCAGTACTTC
CASRATGEKTQYF
>few|TRBJ2-5|TRBV20-1|-
TGCAGTGCTAGAGATCGGGTGAGGGCGGCGGGGGCGGAGACCCAGTACTTC
CSARDRVRAAGAETQYF
>-|TRBJ2-1|TRBV27|TRBD1
TGTGCCAGCAGCGCCATGGGACAGGGTAGTAATGAGCAGTTCTTC
CASSAMGQGSNEQFF
>-|TRBJ2-5|TRBV7-7|TRBD2
TGTGCCAGCAGCCAGGGGACTAGCGGGACTGAGACCCAGTACTTC
CASSQGTSGTETQYF
>-|TRBJ1-6|TRBV12-3/TRBV12-4|-
TGTGCCAGCAGTTCGGGGGCCCGTTCACCCCTCCACTTT
CASSSGARSPLHF
>-|TRBJ1-2|TRBV3-1|-
TGTGCCAGCAGCCAAGATAGTCATTCCTATGGCTACACCTTC
CASSQDSHSYGYTF
>-|TRBJ2-1|TRBV20-1|TRBD2
TGCAGTGCCTTGGATAGCGGGAGGGACAATGAGCAGTTCTTC
CSALDSGRDNEQFF
>-|TRBJ2-2|TRBV19|-
TGTGCCAGTACCCCCGCAGGCCAGCGAAACACCGGGGAGCTGTTTTTT
CASTPAGQRNTGELFF
>-|TRBJ1-2|TRBV29-1|-
TGCAGCGTTGAACTAGAGGGCAGGGGAGGCTACACCTTC
CSVELEGRGGYTF
>-|TRBJ2-3|TRBV2|TRBD2
TGTGCCAGCAGTGGGCTAGCGGGAAGCACAGATACGCAGTATTTT
CASSGLAGSTDTQYF
>few|TRBJ2-1|TRBV6-1|TRBD1
TGTGCCAGCAGTACGGGACAGGAGTACAATGAGCAGTTCTTC
CASSTGQEYNEQFF
>-|TRBJ1-5|TRBV24-1|-
TGTGCCACCAGCGCCAATAGCAATCAGCCCCAGCATTTT
CATSANSNQPQHF
>-|TRBJ2-2|TRBV5-1|-
TGCGCCAGCAGCTGGGACGTGCGTGTATCGGCCGGGGAGCTGTTTTTT
CASSWDVRVSAGELFF
>-|TRBJ2-6|TRBV18|-
TGTGCCAGCTCCCTCGTAGAAGGATCTGGGGCCAACGTCCTGACTTTC
CASSLVEGSGANVLTF
>-|TRBJ2-1|TRBV5-1|TRBD1
TGCGCCAGCAGCCCAACGTTAAGCGGACAGGGATCCTACAATGAGCAGTTCTTC
CASSPTLSGQGSYNEQFF
>-|TRBJ2-7|TRBV20-1|TRBD2
TGCAGTGCTAAGTCCCTAGCGGGGGACTCCTACGAGCAGTACTTC
CSAKSLAGDSYEQYF
>few|TRBJ2-3|TRBV20-1|TRBD2
TGCAGTGCCAAGCCGGGACTAGCCACAGATACGCAGTATTTT
CSAKPGLATDTQYF
>-|TRBJ1-1|TRBV6-1|TRBD1
TGTGCCAGCAGGACGACAGGGAACACTGGAGCTTTCTTT
CASRTTGNTGAFF
>-|TRBJ2-3|TRBV6-1|TRBD1
TGTGCCAGCAGTGAGGGACAGGGGGCAGATACGCAGTATTTT
CASSEGQGADTQYF
>-|TRBJ2-3|TRBV10-3|-
TGTGCCATCAGTGCGGGCACAGATACGCAGTATTTT
CAISAGTDTQYF
>medium-sized|TRBJ1-5|TRBV7-2|TRBD1
TGTGCCAGCAGCCCACAGGGGAATCAGCCCCAGCATTTT
CASSPQGNQPQHF
>-|TRBJ1-2|TRBV27|-
TGTGCCAGCAGTGGGAGACTTAACTATGGCTACACCTTC
CASSGRLNYGYTF
>-|TRBJ2-5|TRBV7-9|-
TGTGCCAGCAGCTTGGCGGGGTCTCGTTTAGGGGAGACCCAGTACTTC
CASSLAGSRLGETQYF
>few|TRBJ2-2|TRBV27|TRBD1
TGTGCCAGCAGAACGGGACAGGTGAACACCGGGGAGCTGTTTTTT
CASRTGQVNTGELFF
>few|TRBJ2-7|TRBV20-1|-
TGCAGTGCTAGTCCCGGGGTGAGCTCCTACGAGCAGTACTTC
CSASPGVSSYEQYF
>-|TRBJ2-5|TRBV7-2|-
TGTGCCAGCAGACCGCCCGGAGGGATACAAGAGACCCAGCACTTC
CASRPPGGIQETQHF
>few|TRBJ2-5|TRBV5-1|-
TGCGCCAGCAGAATTGGTAGCGAGAACCAAGAGACCCAGTACTTC
CASRIGSENQETQYF
>-|TRBJ2-1|TRBV10-3|TRBD2
TGTGCCATCAGTGATTACGGGACTACCTACAATGAGCAGTTCTTC
CAISDYGTTYNEQFF
>few|TRBJ1-1|TRBV6-1|-
TGTGCCAGCAGTCACGGGGGAAACACTGAAGCTTTCTTT
CASSHGGNTEAFF
>-|TRBJ2-7|TRBV12-3/TRBV12-4|TRBD2
TGTGCCAGCAGCAACGGACTAGCGGGAACCTACGAGCAGTACTTC
CASSNGLAGTYEQYF
>-|TRBJ2-1|TRBV20-1|-
TGCAGTGCTAGAGATGGCCGGGTGACCTACAATGAGCAGTTCTTC
CSARDGRVTYNEQFF
>-|TRBJ2-5|TRBV10-3|TRBD2
TGTGCCATCAGTGTTCTAGCGGGAGAACAAGAGACCCAGTACTTC
CAISVLAGEQETQYF
>-|TRBJ2-1|TRBV6-1|TRBD2
TGTGCCAGCCAACTGCAGGGACTAGCGGGAGGTGAGCAGTTCTTC
CASQLQGLAGGEQFF
>-|TRBJ1-1|TRBV19|-
TGTGCCAGTAGTATCCGACTAGGGTACACTGAAGCTTTCTTT
CASSIRLGYTEAFF
>-|TRBJ1-1|TRBV20-1|-
TGCAGTGCGGCAGGGGCGGGGAACACTGAAGCTTTCTTT
CSAAGAGNTEAFF
>medium-sized|TRBJ1-2|TRBV24-1|-
TGTGCCACCAGTGATTCGGGGCGAAGGGGTGGCTATGGCTACACCTTC
CATSDSGRRGGYGYTF